The 5 T cell receptor beta chains below all came from one sample that was sequenced in a study of T cells after yellow fever vaccination. TCRdb re-called the 5' RACE reads with MiXCR, one entry per CDR3 protein. The sample has about 140,000 distinct CDR3 sequences, about 7.7% seen once. Sequenced material: CD4+ T cells sorted from PBMCs, taken 5 days after the yellow fever booster vaccination. The receptors originated from a young man who received the YFV17D yellow fever vaccine.

This clonotype was counted at least ten times. The rearrangement joins TRBV6-2 or TRBV6-3 to TRBJ2-1; D remains ambiguous. CDR3 length: 10 amino acids. The germline V gene has CDR1 MNHEY and CDR2 SVGEGT. V was pared by 9 bases and J by 7 bases, with 7 bases between. CDR3 nucleotides: TGTGCCAGGGACCAGAATGAGCAGTTCTTC. This gives the protein CARDQNEQFF.

This clonotype appeared many times. This chain uses TRBV7-2 with TRBJ1-4; weak D call: TRBD1 (6 bases). The CDR3 is made up of 14 amino acids. V dropped 3 bases and J dropped 7 bases, with 12 bases sitting between them. Germline V gene sequence: CDR1 SGHTA, CDR2 FQGNSA. CDR3 nucleotides: TGTGCCAGCAGCTTGGGGGGGCTCGTTGAAAAACTGTTTTTT. The encoded protein is CASSLGGLVEKLFF.

A remark on this clonotype: With a much larger clone just one base away, this may be a read error. The rearrangement links TRBV6-1 to TRBJ1-4; weak D call: TRBD1 (5 bases). CDR3 length: 14 amino acids. Germline V CDR1 and CDR2: MNHNS, SASEGT. The CDR3, as DNA: TGTGCCAGCACCTCAGGGCCAACTAAAGAAAAACTGTTTTTT. Protein sequence: CASTSGPTKEKLFF.

This clonotype was recorded at least ten times. The genes are TRBV7-2 and TRBJ2-7, with TRBD1 as a possible D gene (5 bases). The ends were cut back, 3 bases at V and 4 bases at J, with 7 bases in the middle. The germline CDR1 and CDR2 sequences are SGHTA and FQGNSA. The CDR3 covers 12 residues. CDR3 DNA sequence: TGTGCCAGCAGCTTGACAGCGTACGAGCAGTACTTC. Its protein is CASSLTAYEQYF.

This clonotype was detected many times. This CDR3 reads CASSPVPRGTTEAFF. Written as DNA, the CDR3 is TGTGCCAGCTCACCAGTTCCCAGAGGGACGACTGAAGCTTTCTTT. This chain joins TRBV18 and TRBJ1-1; possibly TRBD1 for D (5 bases). Germline CDR1 reads KGHSH; CDR2 reads LQKENI. V lost 2 bases, J lost 5 bases, and 15 bases lay in between. The CDR3 covers 15 residues.